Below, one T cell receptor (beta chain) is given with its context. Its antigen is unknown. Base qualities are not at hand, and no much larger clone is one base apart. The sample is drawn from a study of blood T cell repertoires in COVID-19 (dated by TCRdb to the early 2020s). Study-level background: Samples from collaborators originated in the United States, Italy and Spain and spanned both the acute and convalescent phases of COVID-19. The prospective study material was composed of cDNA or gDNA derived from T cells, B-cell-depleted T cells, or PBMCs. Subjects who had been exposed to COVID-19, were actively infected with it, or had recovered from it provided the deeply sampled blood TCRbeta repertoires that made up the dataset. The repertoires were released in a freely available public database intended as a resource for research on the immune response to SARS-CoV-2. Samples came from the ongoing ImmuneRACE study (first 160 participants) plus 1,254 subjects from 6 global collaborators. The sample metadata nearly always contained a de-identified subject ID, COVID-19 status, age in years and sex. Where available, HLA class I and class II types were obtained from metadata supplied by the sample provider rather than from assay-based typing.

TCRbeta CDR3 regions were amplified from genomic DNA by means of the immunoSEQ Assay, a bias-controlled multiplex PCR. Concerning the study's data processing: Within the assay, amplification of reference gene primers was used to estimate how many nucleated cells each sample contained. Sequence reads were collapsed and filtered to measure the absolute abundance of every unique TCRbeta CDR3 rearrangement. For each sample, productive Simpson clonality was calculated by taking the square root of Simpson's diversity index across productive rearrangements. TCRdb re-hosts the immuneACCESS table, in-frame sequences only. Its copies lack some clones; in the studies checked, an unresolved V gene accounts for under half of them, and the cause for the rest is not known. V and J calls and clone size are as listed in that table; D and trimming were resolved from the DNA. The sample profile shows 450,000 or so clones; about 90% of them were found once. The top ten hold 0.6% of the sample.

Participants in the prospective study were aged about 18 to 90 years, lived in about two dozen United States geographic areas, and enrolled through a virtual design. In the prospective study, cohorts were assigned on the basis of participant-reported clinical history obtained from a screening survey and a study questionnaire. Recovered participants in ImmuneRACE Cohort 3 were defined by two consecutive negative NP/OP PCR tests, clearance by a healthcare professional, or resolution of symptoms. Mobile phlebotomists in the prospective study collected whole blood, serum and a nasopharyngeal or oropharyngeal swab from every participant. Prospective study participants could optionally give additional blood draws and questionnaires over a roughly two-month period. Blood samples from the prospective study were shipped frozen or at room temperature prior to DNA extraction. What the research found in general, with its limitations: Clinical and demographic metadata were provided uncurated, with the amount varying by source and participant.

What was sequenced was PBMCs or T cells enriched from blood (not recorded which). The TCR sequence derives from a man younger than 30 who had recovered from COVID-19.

The base sequence is TGTGCCAGCAGCCCATTGGGCGGGAGGAGTGAGCAGTTCTTC. It codes for CASSPLGGRSEQFF. The rearranged chain carries TRBV5-4 and TRBJ2-1, with TRBD2 identical over 8 junction bases. The CDR3 goes from the cysteine to the phenylalanine over 14 residues. The CDR3 DNA has 42 bases and is translated from base 1. Via the germline V gene (reference sequence), CDR1 is SGHNT and CDR2 YYREEE. V is pruned by 4 bases and J by 9 bases, leaving 9 bases of the junction without a gene match.